This T cell receptor (beta chain) came from a study of blood T cell repertoires in COVID-19. As for the study in general: Samples representing acute and convalescent COVID-19 were sourced from the United States, Italy and Spain. Sample material is recorded as cDNA or gDNA derived from T cells, B-cell-depleted T cells, or PBMCs.

This CDR3 comprises 14 residues. CDR1 GTSNPN and CDR2 SVGIG come from the germline V gene (reference sequence). V shed 4 bases, J shed 7 bases, and the junction held 12 bases outside the gene matches. Original analysis: The assay estimated nucleated cells by amplifying reference gene primers. Measured with immunoSEQ multiplex PCR; TCRdb has only the in-frame clones, and not every one. The DNA was the basis for D and trimming; V, J and clone size are from that table. This sample carries approximately 210,000 clones, roughly 80% of them seen once, and the ten largest clones take 5.1%. The sequenced sample consisted of peripheral blood. The TCR sequence derives from a human donor in a cohort sampled during active COVID-19. The chain employs TRBV30 and TRBJ1-2; 7 bases fit TRBD1. CDR3 bases: TGTGCCTGGACCCTGGGAGGCAGGGGGGCTGGCTACACCTTC. It encodes CAWTLGGRGAGYTF.